Shown below are 7 T cell receptor beta chains from a single sample sequenced in a study of cytomegalovirus exposure and HLA in healthy donors. In the PCR, 60 Vbeta and 13 Jbeta primers were used. TCRdb's table, derived via immunoSEQ multiplex PCR, lists solely in-frame clones and lacks some. The sample comprises 100,000 or so clones, about four fifths of which are singletons, and 1.5% to 2% rests with the top ten. Sequencing was performed on PBMCs. Receptor source: a woman aged 40 to 55 in good health and CMV-seronegative.

The chain joins TRBV5-1 to TRBJ1-1; weak D call: TRBD1 (5 bases). The germline gives CDR1 SGHRS, CDR2 YFSETQ. This CDR3 contains 16 residues. V was clipped by 3 bases and J by 0 bases, with 15 bases between them. The CDR3 DNA sequence: TGCGCCAGCAGCTCCGCCAGGAAGGACATGAACACTGAAGCTTTCTTT. It is translated as CASSSARKDMNTEAFF.

The rearrangement links TRBV19 to TRBJ2-5, with D possibly being TRBD2 (5 bases). The J call may not be correct, given that the DNA end is closer to TRBJ2-7. Germline-derived CDR1 and CDR2 are LNHDA and SQIVND (reference sequence). The CDR3 is made up of 13 amino acids. CDR3 DNA sequence: TGTGCCAGTAGTATTCGGGATTCCTACGAGCAGTACTTC. Its protein is CASSIRDSYEQYF.

The chain couples TRBV19 to TRBJ1-2; TRBD1 agrees at 7 bases. The V and J ends lost 5 bases and 3 bases, in that order; junction bases with no gene match: 3. Looked up from germline, CDR1 is LNHDA and CDR2 is SQIVND (reference sequence). This CDR3 spans 13 amino acids. The CDR3 DNA is TGTGCCAGTAGTCGGGACAGCCACTATGGCTACACCTTC. Protein sequence: CASSRDSHYGYTF.

This chain connects TRBV9 to TRBJ1-4; 11 bases match TRBD1. Germline assignment: CDR1 SGDLS and CDR2 YYNGEE. V lost 4 bases to trimming and J lost 8 bases; unmatched junction nucleotides: 4. CDR3 length: 14 amino acids. CDR3 DNA sequence: TGTGCCAGCAGCTCGGGACAGGGGGGCGAAAAACTGTTTTTT. It codes for CASSSGQGGEKLFF. Together with reference TRBV9 and TRBJ1-4, the CDR3 gives the full variable domain: DSGVTQTPKHLITATGQRVTLRCSPRSGDLSVYWYQQSLDQGLQFLIQYYNGEERAKGNILERFSAQQFPDLHSELNLSSLELGDSALYFCASSSGQGGEKLFFGSGTQLSVL.

This sequence joins TRBV6-5 and TRBJ2-3, with D uncertain. Germline V gives CDR1 MNHEY, CDR2 SVGAGI. The V end was cut by 7 bases, the J end by 3 bases, with 11 bases between. The CDR3 consists of 13 residues. This CDR3 reads CASNPPSTDTQYF. CDR3 nucleotide sequence: TGTGCCAGCAATCCCCCCTCGACAGATACGCAGTATTTT.

This chain uses TRBV10-3 with TRBJ2-3; TRBD2 might be the D (5 bases). V was shortened by 7 bases and J by 1 base, with 9 bases between the two germline ends. This CDR3 spans 13 amino acids. Germline lookup yields CDR1 ENHRY and CDR2 SYGVKD. CDR3 in amino acids: CAIMRAGTDTQYF. In DNA form, the CDR3 reads TGTGCCATCATGAGGGCCGGCACAGATACGCAGTATTTT.

V is TRBV5-1 and J is TRBJ2-5, with 9 positions matching TRBD2. V shed 3 bases and J 5 bases; nucleotides not matched to a gene: 8. The CDR3 has 15 amino acids. From germline, CDR1 is SGHRS and CDR2 YFSETQ. The CDR3 is CASSSQGSGGETQYF. The CDR3 DNA is TGCGCCAGCAGCTCGCAGGGTAGCGGGGGTGAGACCCAGTACTTC.